This TCR beta chain was sequenced in a study of cytomegalovirus exposure and HLA in healthy donors. CDR1 is GTSNPN and CDR2 is SVGIG in the germline V gene (reference sequence). Trimming shortened V by 0 bases and J by 5 bases, and 10 bases separated the two germline ends. CDR3 length equals 14 residues. Primers: 60 Vbeta forward and 13 Jbeta reverse. Assay: immunoSEQ multiplex PCR; the TCRdb copy retains only in-frame clones and omits some. The profile shows 180,000 or so clones, over 80% of them singletons. The clonotype was recovered from a man between 40 and 49 years old in good health and CMV-seronegative. The sequenced sample was PBMCs. The rearrangement uses TRBV30 and TRBJ1-4; D might be TRBD1 (6 bases). CDR3 residues: CAWSVQGGNEKLFF. The CDR3 DNA is TGTGCCTGGAGTGTACAGGGAGGGAATGAAAAACTGTTTTTT.